This T cell receptor (beta chain) was captured in a study of blood T cell repertoires in COVID-19. The overall study: Samples representing acute and convalescent COVID-19 were sourced from the United States, Italy and Spain. Sources were T cells, B-cell-depleted T cells, or PBMCs; the material itself was cDNA or gDNA.

Cohorts were assigned according to the clinical history that participants reported. V was shortened by 10 bases and J by 1 base, with 11 bases between the two germline ends. Germline V gene data show CDR1 as MNHEY and CDR2 as SVGAGI. This CDR3 has 13 residues. Measured with immunoSEQ multiplex PCR; TCRdb has only the in-frame clones, and not every one. The sample records approximately 280,000 clones, 85% being singletons. Sequenced material: PBMCs or T cells enriched from blood (not recorded which). This chain connects TRBV6-5 to TRBJ1-5; weak D call: TRBD1 (5 bases). This receptor was taken from a woman between 45 and 60 years old who had recovered from COVID-19. The CDR3 nucleotides read TGTGCCACCCTCCGGGGGAGCAATCAGCCCCAGCATTTT. Protein: CATLRGSNQPQHF.